The entry below describes one T cell receptor (beta chain). The target antigen is unknown. This may arise from a read error, as a much more abundant clone is one base away. The lymph nodes were axillary draining lymph nodes from breast cancer patients. This sample was taken from a study of breast tumors, draining lymph nodes, adjacent tissues. Overall study findings and caveats: Tumors had less TCR diversity than lymph nodes, more than nontumor tissue.

MiXCR was run by TCRdb on the multiplex PCR reads, yielding one entry per CDR3 protein. The top ten clones hold just over 1.4% of a sample with approximately 210,000 distinct CDR3 sequences, about 34% of them seen once. The V gene lost 1 base and the J gene lost 9 bases, with 8 bases spanning the gap. CDR1 and CDR2 from the germline V gene are SGHNT and YYREEE (reference sequence). The CDR3 sequence is 11 residues long. The receptor's source is a female donor with breast cancer. Some clones in this sample may be carry-over from other donors' samples. The specimen was axillary lymph node tissue. This chain connects TRBV5-4 to TRBJ2-7; either TRBD1 or TRBD2 may supply D (5 bases each). The CDR3 spells CASSLRDPQYF. For the CDR3, the DNA is TGTGCCAGCAGCTTGCGGGACCCGCAGTACTTC.